A selection of T cell receptor beta chains follows, all from one sample in a study of early stage breast cancer tumors. Profiling relied on immunoSEQ multiplex PCR, and the TCRdb table lists in-frame clones only, not all of them. The sample carries roughly 14,000 clones, approximately 81% recorded once. The sample consisted of normal breast tissue next to the tumor. The receptors shown here come from a person aged 45-65 years with breast cancer. CDR3s include the opening cysteine and the closing phenylalanine or tryptophan. A D gene is named only where the DNA matches it firmly. Where a row states a size, it is once, few, many or the class of an expanded clone; other rows omit it.

TRBV28	TRBJ2-7	TRBD2	.	CAVKGGLAGGQSYEQYF	TGTGCCGTCAAGGGGGGACTAGCGGGGGGGCAGTCCTACGAGCAGTACTTC
TRBV28	TRBJ1-5	.	.	CASSFPEHRSSNQPQHF	TGTGCCAGCAGTTTTCCGGAACACCGAAGTAGCAATCAGCCCCAGCATTTT
TRBV11-2	TRBJ1-5	TRBD1	.	CASSLEQGAKYWPQHF	TGTGCCAGCAGCTTAGAACAGGGGGCAAAGTATTGGCCCCAGCATTTT
TRBV4-1	TRBJ2-5	.	.	CASSQVGEETQYF	TGCGCCAGCAGCCAAGTTGGGGAAGAGACCCAGTACTTC
TRBV5-1	TRBJ2-7	.	once	CASSLAEQGFYEQYF	TGCGCCAGCAGCTTGGCCGAACAGGGTTTTTACGAGCAGTACTTC
TRBV29-1	TRBJ2-3	TRBD2	few	CSVEPASGRLNTQYF	TGCAGCGTTGAACCAGCTAGCGGGAGGCTAAATACGCAGTATTTT
TRBV9	TRBJ1-3	TRBD1	.	CASSLQGGVGNTIYF	TGTGCCAGCAGCTTACAGGGGGGTGTTGGAAACACCATATATTTT
TRBV6-1	TRBJ2-3	.	.	CASSSTDTQYF	TGTGCCAGCAGTTCGACAGATACGCAGTATTTT
TRBV9	TRBJ2-3	.	.	CASSVGALSGATDTQYF	TGTGCCAGCAGCGTTGGGGCGCTCAGCGGAGCCACAGATACGCAGTATTTT
TRBV18	TRBJ2-1	.	.	CASSLNIGVASSYNEQFF	TGTGCCAGCTCACTTAATATTGGGGTGGCGAGCTCCTACAATGAGCAGTTCTTC
TRBV9	TRBJ2-3	.	.	CASSVASRADTQYF	TGTGCCAGCAGCGTAGCTTCCAGGGCAGATACGCAGTATTTT
TRBV29-1	TRBJ2-3	.	.	CSVKGPQSTDTQYF	TGCAGCGTTAAGGGCCCCCAAAGCACAGATACGCAGTATTTT
TRBV6-1	TRBJ2-7	.	.	CASSTLGHHEQYF	TGTGCCAGCAGCACCCTGGGGCACCACGAGCAGTACTTC
TRBV9	TRBJ1-1	TRBD1	once	CASSVVPDRGTEAFF	TGTGCCAGCAGCGTCGTCCCGGACAGGGGTACTGAAGCTTTCTTT
TRBV7-2	TRBJ1-6	TRBD1	.	CASGDGTALSGVSPLHF	TGTGCCAGCGGGGACGGGACAGCTCTCTCTGGGGTTTCACCCCTCCACTTT
TRBV6-6	TRBJ1-2	.	.	CASRNTQPSREGYTF	TGTGCCAGCAGAAATACTCAGCCCTCCAGGGAGGGCTACACCTTC
TRBV20-1	TRBJ1-2	.	.	CSARIGGYTF	TGCAGTGCTAGAATAGGAGGCTACACCTTC
TRBV5-1	TRBJ2-7	TRBD2	.	CASSQLAGGFYEQYF	TGCGCCAGCAGCCAACTAGCGGGGGGATTCTACGAGCAGTACTTC
TRBV2	TRBJ2-7	TRBD2	.	CASSGGLVSYEQYF	TGTGCCAGCAGTGGGGGACTAGTATCCTACGAGCAGTACTTC
TRBV28	TRBJ1-5	.	.	CASIMGGRESSQPQHF	TGTGCCAGCATTATGGGGGGGCGAGAGTCTAGTCAGCCCCAGCATTTT
TRBV27	TRBJ1-5	.	.	CASSLSSGNQPQHF	TGTGCCAGCAGTTTATCTTCAGGGAATCAGCCCCAGCATTTT
TRBV7-6	TRBJ1-5	.	few	CASSLDRDQPQHF	TGTGCCAGCAGCTTAGACAGAGATCAGCCCCAGCATTTT
TRBV6-5	TRBJ2-1	TRBD2	.	CASSYSLAGYNEQFF	TGTGCCAGCAGTTACTCCCTAGCGGGATACAATGAGCAGTTCTTC
TRBV4-3	TRBJ1-1	TRBD1	.	CASSQGPGGENTEAFF	TGCGCCAGCAGCCAGGGGCCAGGGGGGGAGAACACTGAAGCTTTCTTT
TRBV6-1	TRBJ2-2	TRBD1	.	CASRGQGTNTGELFF	TGTGCCAGCAGGGGACAGGGGACCAACACCGGGGAGCTGTTTTTT
TRBV18	TRBJ2-7	.	.	CASSPDSRGEQYF	TGTGCCAGCTCGCCAGACTCCCGGGGCGAGCAGTACTTC
TRBV12-5	TRBJ2-1	TRBD2	.	CASGTSGSSYNEQFF	TGTGCTAGTGGCACGAGCGGGAGCTCCTACAATGAGCAGTTCTTC
TRBV2	TRBJ1-1	.	.	CASTSGWTEAFF	TGTGCCAGCACCTCAGGGTGGACTGAAGCTTTCTTT
TRBV6-5	TRBJ2-7	.	.	CASSYSRRGGTYEQYF	TGTGCCAGCAGTTACTCGAGACGTGGAGGAACCTACGAGCAGTACTTC
TRBV7-3	TRBJ2-1	TRBD2	.	CASSPGLAGGNEQFF	TGTGCCAGCAGCCCGGGACTAGCGGGCGGCAATGAGCAGTTCTTC
TRBV7-2	TRBJ2-7	.	few	CASSREPYEQYF	TGTGCCAGCAGCAGGGAACCCTACGAGCAGTACTTC
TRBV7-2	TRBJ2-7	TRBD2	.	CASSSSGRGREQYF	TGTGCCAGCAGCTCGAGCGGGAGAGGTCGCGAGCAGTACTTC
TRBV4-1	TRBJ2-7	.	few	CASSQEAGKGYYEQYF	TGCGCCAGCAGCCAAGAGGCAGGGAAGGGATACTACGAGCAGTACTTC